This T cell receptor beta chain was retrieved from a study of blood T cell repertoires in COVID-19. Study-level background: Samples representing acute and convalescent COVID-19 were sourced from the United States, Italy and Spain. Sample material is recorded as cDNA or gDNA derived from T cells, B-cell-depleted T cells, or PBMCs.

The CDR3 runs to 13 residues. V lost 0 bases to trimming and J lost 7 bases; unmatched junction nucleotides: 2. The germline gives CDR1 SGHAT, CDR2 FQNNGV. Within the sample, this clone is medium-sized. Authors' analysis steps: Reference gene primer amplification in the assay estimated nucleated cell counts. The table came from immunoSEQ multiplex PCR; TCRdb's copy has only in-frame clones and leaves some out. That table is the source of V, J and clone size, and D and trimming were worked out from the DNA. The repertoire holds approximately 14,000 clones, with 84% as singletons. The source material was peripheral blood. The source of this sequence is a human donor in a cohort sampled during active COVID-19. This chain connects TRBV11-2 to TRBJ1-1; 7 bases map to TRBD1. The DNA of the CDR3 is TGTGCCAGCAGCTTAGACCGGGACAGTGAAGCTTTCTTT. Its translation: CASSLDRDSEAFF.